This record covers a single TCR beta chain. Its cognate antigen is unknown. Only in-frame clones appear in the TCRdb table, and some are missing; sequencing was by immunoSEQ multiplex PCR. The sample holds some 38,000 clones, roughly 92% seen once. The data are from a study of graft-versus-host responses after intestinal transplantation. Study background: Recipients were given multivisceral, liver-intestinal, or isolated intestinal transplants. The whole recipient group had anti-thymocyte globulin induction followed by tacrolimus and steroids for roughly three years.

Looked up from germline, CDR1 is SGHDT and CDR2 is YYEEEE. The CDR3 runs to 15 residues. J was trimmed by 7 bases and V by 3 bases; bases with no gene match: 10. General observations from the study: High graft-versus-host to host-versus-graft T cell clonal ratios marked allografts of patients with graft-donor macrochimerism. Among recipient marrow samples, GvH clones were found; some appeared first in ileum or blood.

The chain employs TRBV5-6 and TRBJ2-1, with TRBD1 matching over 7 bases. Sequenced material: unstimulated CD8+ T cells sorted from spleen or lymph node cells, taken before transplant. The receptor's source is a human donor who was the organ donor for an intestinal transplant. The CDR3 sequence: CASSWTSGTVNEQFF. Here the CDR3 DNA reads TGTGCCAGCAGCTGGACGTCCGGGACAGTTAATGAGCAGTTCTTC.